This TCR beta chain appears in the sequencing data of a study of T cell repertoires in cytomegalovirus infection. Study as a whole: Public TCR beta signatures indicated both CMV infection and matching HLA type.

The V gene lost 7 bases and the J gene lost 0 bases, with 11 bases spanning the gap. The CDR3 has 14 amino acids. TCRdb redid the calling of the reads with MiXCR, one entry per CDR3 protein. Of fewer than 200,000 distinct CDR3 sequences in the sample, approximately 15% were seen once. This chain connects TRBV12-3 or TRBV12-4 to TRBJ2-3; D ambiguous. The TCR originated in a human donor in good health (CMV status not recorded). Some clones in this sample may be carry-over from other donors' samples. The sequenced material came from PBMCs. The CDR3 is CASTLETSTDTQYF. The CDR3 DNA reads as TGTGCCAGCACCCTAGAGACTAGCACAGATACGCAGTATTTT.